The 2 T cell receptor beta chains listed next were all sequenced from one sample in a study of immune evolution from preneoplasia to lung adenocarcinoma. Sequencing was performed with immunoSEQ multiplex PCR; in TCRdb, only in-frame clones are kept and a portion is missing. The sample lists over 6,000 clones; about 83% were seen once. Sequences were obtained from FFPE minimally invasive lung adenocarcinoma tissue. The receptors originated from a person aged 65 to 85 with lung adenocarcinoma.

The V gene is TRBV29-1, the J gene TRBJ2-7; the match to TRBD1 covers 11 bases. The CDR3 spans 14 residues. Trimming removed 5 bases from V and 0 bases from J; junction bases left unmatched: 3. Germline V lookup: CDR1 SQVTM, CDR2 ANQGSEA. CDR3 bases: TGCAGCGTTAGGGACAGGGGGAGCTCCTACGAGCAGTACTTC. Translating gives CSVRDRGSSYEQYF.

This sequence joins TRBV27 and TRBJ2-2; TRBD2 agrees at 10 bases. Trimming took 10 bases from V and 6 from J; bases not matched to a gene: 8. The CDR3 extends over 14 amino acids. Per germline, CDR1 MNHEY and CDR2 SMNVEV (reference sequence). CDR3 DNA: TGTGCCACCCACCTAGCGGGAGTTTCCGGGGAGCTGTTTTTT. As protein: CATHLAGVSGELFF.